This is a list of T cell receptor beta chains from one sample in a study of cytomegalovirus exposure and HLA in healthy donors. Generated by immunoSEQ multiplex PCR, the TCRdb table keeps only in-frame clones and is missing some. Of some 130,000 clones in the sample, 85% are singletons; the top ten hold over 6.5%. Sequencing input: PBMCs. These receptor sequences come from a woman aged 25 to 39 in good health and CMV-seropositive. Both conserved end residues are part of each CDR3. The D gene is left open where the match is weak. The listing skips clone size in some rows; elsewhere it reads once, few, many or a size class.

NA TRBJ2-7 16 TRBV5-6 NA CASSLVGAGDLYEQYF TGTGCCAGCAGCTTGGTGGGGGCAGGGGACCTTTACGAGCAGTACTTC
few TRBJ2-1 16 TRBV28 TRBD1 CASSPWTGGGHNEQFF TGTGCCAGCAGTCCCTGGACAGGGGGGGGCCACAATGAGCAGTTCTTC
NA TRBJ1-2 11 TRBV2 TRBD1 CARFVTGTYTF TGTGCCAGATTCGTGACAGGGACCTACACCTTC
NA TRBJ1-2 14 TRBV18 TRBD1 CASSPPGQGDGYTF TGTGCCAGCTCACCACCAGGACAGGGGGATGGCTACACCTTC
NA TRBJ1-1 16 TRBV28 TRBD1 CASSFIGQGANTEAFF TGTGCCAGCAGCTTCATCGGACAGGGGGCGAACACTGAAGCTTTCTTT
few TRBJ1-1 15 TRBV6-5 NA CASRSILLLNTEAFF TGTGCCAGCAGATCCATACTACTGTTGAACACTGAAGCTTTCTTT
NA TRBJ1-3 15 TRBV5-1 NA CASSLRGDSGNTIYF TGCGCCAGCAGCTTACGGGGTGACTCTGGAAACACCATATATTTT
NA TRBJ1-1 15 TRBV5-1 NA CASSNGPSGDTEAFF TGCGCCAGCAGCAACGGGCCCTCCGGGGACACTGAAGCTTTCTTT
NA TRBJ2-1 15 TRBV30 NA CAWSLAGGPYNEQFF TGTGCCTGGAGCTTAGCAGGAGGGCCCTACAATGAGCAGTTCTTC
NA TRBJ2-5 13 TRBV28 NA CASSLRQQKAQYF TGTGCCAGCAGTTTAAGGCAACAGAAGGCCCAGTACTTC
few TRBJ2-2 15 TRBV7-3 TRBD2 CASSLLAGKTGELFF TGTGCCAGCAGTTTACTAGCGGGAAAGACCGGGGAGCTGTTTTTT
NA TRBJ1-2 13 TRBV7-2 TRBD1 CASSTGQGYGYTF TGTGCCAGCAGCACGGGACAGGGCTATGGCTACACCTTC
once TRBJ2-5 19 TRBV10-2 TRBD2 CASSERPGEGLAGVETQYF TGCGCCAGCAGTGAGAGGCCGGGGGAAGGACTAGCGGGAGTAGAGACCCAGTACTTC
NA TRBJ2-1 15 TRBV9 NA CASSGGGLGDNEQFF TGTGCCAGCAGTGGGGGGGGGCTGGGTGACAATGAGCAGTTCTTC
NA TRBJ1-2 16 TRBV19 NA CASSIGGGQGRYGYTF TGTGCCAGTAGTATAGGGGGGGGACAAGGCCGCTATGGCTACACCTTC
NA TRBJ1-6 14 TRBV6-1 NA CASSEEAGRSPLHF TGTGCCAGCAGTGAAGAGGCAGGGCGTTCACCCCTCCACTTT
few TRBJ1-1 12 TRBV11-2 NA CASSFRDTEAFF TGTGCCAGCAGCTTCAGGGACACTGAAGCTTTCTTT
NA TRBJ1-4 14 TRBV19 NA CASSIRQANEKLFF TGTGCCAGTAGTATAAGACAGGCGAATGAAAAACTGTTTTTT
NA TRBJ2-3 13 TRBV10-3 NA CAVRAGDADTQYF TGTGCCGTCCGGGCCGGGGATGCAGATACGCAGTATTTT
NA TRBJ2-5 14 TRBV6-6 TRBD2 CASRVGGRVETQYF TGTGCCAGCAGGGTAGGCGGGAGAGTAGAGACCCAGTACTTC
NA TRBJ2-7 13 TRBV30 TRBD1 CAWTPGQGNEQYF TGTGCCTGGACCCCGGGACAGGGGAACGAGCAGTACTTC
NA TRBJ1-4 15 TRBV6-1 TRBD1 CASRAGGPSNEKLFF TGTGCCAGCAGGGCAGGGGGCCCATCTAATGAAAAACTGTTTTTT
NA TRBJ1-2 12 TRBV7-9 NA CASSDRGDGYTF TGTGCCAGCAGTGACAGAGGAGATGGCTACACCTTC
NA TRBJ2-6 19 TRBV27 TRBD2 CASSLGDRGGARGANVLTF TGTGCCAGCAGTTTAGGGGATCGGGGGGGGGCGCGGGGGGCCAACGTCCTGACTTTC
NA TRBJ1-6 16 TRBV29-1 NA CSVEDRRGVHNSPLHF TGCAGCGTTGAAGATCGGAGGGGAGTCCATAATTCACCCCTCCACTTT
NA TRBJ2-1 15 TRBV5-1 NA CASSESGGSYNEQFF TGCGCCAGCAGCGAGTCCGGGGGATCTTACAATGAGCAGTTCTTC
NA TRBJ2-7 15 TRBV6-1 NA CASSEGWTEFYEQYF TGTGCCAGCAGTGAAGGCTGGACAGAGTTCTACGAGCAGTACTTC
NA TRBJ1-2 12 TRBV30 TRBD1 CAWSDQGEGYTF TGTGCCTGGAGTGACCAGGGGGAGGGCTACACCTTC
NA TRBJ2-7 15 TRBV5-1 NA CASSLANQGSYEQYF TGCGCCAGCAGCTTGGCGAATCAGGGCTCCTACGAGCAGTACTTC
once TRBJ2-1 15 TRBV7-3 NA CASSLGPASYNEQFF TGTGCCAGCAGCTTAGGGCCAGCTTCCTACAATGAGCAGTTCTTC
NA TRBJ1-2 13 TRBV15 NA CATSSRANYGYTF TGTGCCACCAGCAGCCGAGCTAACTATGGCTACACCTTC
NA TRBJ2-5 17 TRBV5-6 TRBD2 CASSFGSLAGVLKTQYF TGTGCCAGCAGCTTTGGGAGCTTAGCGGGAGTCCTAAAGACCCAGTACTTC
NA TRBJ2-6 14 TRBV28 NA CASSRSGGANVLTF TGTGCCAGCAGCAGGTCAGGTGGGGCCAACGTCCTGACTTTC
NA TRBJ2-3 15 TRBV2 TRBD2 CASSGSGGGADTQYF TGTGCCAGCAGCGGTAGCGGGGGAGGCGCAGATACGCAGTATTTT
once TRBJ1-6 13 TRBV30 NA CAWSGQFNSPLHF TGTGCCTGGAGTGGACAGTTTAATTCACCCCTCCACTTT
NA TRBJ2-3 18 TRBV7-3 TRBD2 CASSLRGLAGGGTDTQYF TGTGCCAGCAGCTTAAGAGGGCTAGCGGGGGGGGGCACAGATACGCAGTATTTT
NA TRBJ2-7 15 TRBV29-1 TRBD2 CSVGGAPAPDYEQYF TGCAGCGTCGGGGGGGCCCCGGCGCCCGACTACGAGCAGTACTTC
NA TRBJ1-1 14 TRBV5-4 TRBD1 CASSKGQTNTEAFF TGTGCCAGCAGCAAGGGACAGACGAACACTGAAGCTTTCTTT
few TRBJ2-3 15 TRBV6-1 TRBD2 CASSSLAGGTDTQYF TGTGCCAGCAGTTCACTAGCGGGGGGGACAGATACGCAGTATTTT
NA TRBJ2-5 12 TRBV7-2 NA CASSSGKETQYF TGTGCCAGCAGCTCGGGGAAAGAGACCCAGTACTTC
once TRBJ2-7 15 TRBV2 TRBD1 CASSLEGQGAYEQYF TGTGCCAGCTCCTTGGAGGGACAGGGAGCCTACGAGCAGTACTTC
NA TRBJ1-4 14 TRBV28 NA CASTLTGLNEKLFF TGTGCCAGCACCTTGACAGGTCTTAATGAAAAACTGTTTTTT
NA TRBJ1-3 16 TRBV30 NA CAWSSLGSIAGNTIYF TGTGCCTGGAGTTCCCTCGGGTCGATTGCTGGAAACACCATATATTTT
few TRBJ1-4 13 TRBV30 NA CAWSSRLGEKLFF TGTGCCTGGAGTAGCAGGTTAGGTGAAAAACTGTTTTTT
NA TRBJ1-4 13 TRBV30 NA CAWSEDSNEKLFF TGTGCCTGGAGTGAGGACAGCAATGAAAAACTGTTTTTT
NA TRBJ1-1 14 TRBV28 NA CASSFEPSLGEAFF TGTGCCAGCAGCTTCGAGCCCAGCCTGGGCGAAGCTTTCTTT
NA TRBJ1-1 13 TRBV29-1 NA CSVALDRNTEAFF TGCAGCGTTGCTCTAGACAGGAACACTGAAGCTTTCTTT
NA TRBJ1-2 12 TRBV7-9 NA CSSSLAGRDYTF TGTTCCAGCAGCTTGGCCGGGAGAGACTACACCTTC
NA TRBJ1-4 14 TRBV27 NA CASSLRGISGKLFF TGTGCCAGCAGTTTAAGGGGAATATCTGGAAAACTGTTTTTT
NA TRBJ2-7 15 TRBV27 TRBD2 CASSLGTGGLYEQYF TGTGCCAGCAGTTTAGGAACGGGGGGGCTCTACGAGCAGTACTTC
NA TRBJ2-7 13 TRBV5-6 TRBD2 CASSNLAAYEQYF TGTGCCAGCAGCAATCTAGCGGCCTACGAGCAGTACTTC
NA TRBJ1-3 15 TRBV30 NA CARSGRGGSGNTIYF TGTGCCCGGAGCGGGCGGGGAGGCTCTGGAAACACCATATATTTT
NA TRBJ2-2 14 TRBV28 TRBD2 CASSMGLDLGELFF TGTGCCAGCAGCATGGGACTAGATCTCGGGGAGCTGTTTTTT
NA TRBJ1-1 18 TRBV9 TRBD1 CASSALPGQGAGGAEAFF TGTGCCAGCAGCGCCCTCCCTGGACAGGGGGCGGGAGGGGCTGAAGCTTTCTTT
NA TRBJ2-2 15 TRBV11-3 TRBD2 CASTPGGLNTGELFF TGTGCCAGCACCCCGGGAGGACTCAACACCGGGGAGCTGTTTTTT
few TRBJ2-1 15 TRBV5-1 NA CASSLEAGSYNEQFF TGCGCCAGCAGCTTGGAGGCAGGCTCCTACAATGAGCAGTTCTTC
NA TRBJ2-1 14 TRBV6-6 NA CASSYQGLYNEQFF TGTGCCAGCAGTTACCAGGGGCTCTACAATGAGCAGTTCTTC
NA TRBJ2-3 13 TRBV30 NA CAWSVGSTDTQYF TGTGCCTGGAGTGTAGGGAGTACAGATACGCAGTATTTT